Only one count was recorded for the clone carrying this T cell receptor beta chain. What it recognizes is unknown. The data were obtained in a study of long-term antiretroviral therapy in people with HIV. General study results and limits: Collection of the blood, which took place between about 2004 and 2018, possibly occurred under older ART regimens. ART adherence was not documented, and neither viral resistance nor therapy changes had any data.

CDR3 length equals 14 residues. Trimming removed 3 bases at V and 0 bases at J, with 9 bases between. Per germline, CDR1 SGHDT and CDR2 YYEEEE. Each participant with HIV received care in the United States. Run at survey level, the immunoSEQ assay was version v3.0. Sequencing was performed with immunoSEQ multiplex PCR; in TCRdb, only in-frame clones are kept and a portion is missing. The sample holds over 15,000 clones, roughly 76% seen once. Sequenced here: unsorted PBMCs, sampled 1.5 years before starting antiretroviral therapy. The chain employs TRBV5-6 and TRBJ1-1; D is ambiguous. The receptor comes from a woman in her forties or fifties with HIV. The CDR3 DNA sequence: TGTGCCAGCAGCTCGGCCGGAATGAACACTGAAGCTTTCTTT. Its translation: CASSSAGMNTEAFF.